The 19 T cell receptor beta chains given below trace back to one sample, sequenced in a study of blood T cell repertoires in COVID-19. Method: immunoSEQ multiplex PCR; TCRdb's copy keeps in-frame clones and lacks some. The table has 200,000 to 300,000 clones, 84% seen once. Sequenced input: peripheral blood. The origin of the receptors is a man in his forties who had recovered from COVID-19.

The chain combines TRBV28 with TRBJ1-3, with 8 bases that match TRBD1. Germline CDR1 reads MDHEN; CDR2 reads SYDVKM. V trimming: 0 bases; J trimming: 4 bases; junction bases outside the gene matches: 2. This CDR3 spans 15 amino acids. The CDR3 DNA follows: TGTGCCAGCAGTTTATGGCCAGGGGGCGGAAACACCATATATTTT. Translating it yields CASSLWPGGGNTIYF. Complete variable domain (other parts from reference TRBV28 and TRBJ1-3): DVKVTQSSRYLVKRTGEKVFLECVQDMDHENMFWYRQDPGLGLRLIYFSYDVKMKEKGDIPEGYSVSREKKERFSLILESASTNQTSMYLCASSLWPGGGNTIYFGEGSWLTVV.

The chain couples TRBV19 to TRBJ2-5; 8 positions agree with TRBD2. Trimming took 5 bases from V and 2 from J; bases not matched to a gene: 10. The CDR3 covers 16 residues. Per germline, CDR1 LNHDA and CDR2 SQIVND (reference sequence). The CDR3 sequence: CASSPLAGGTQETQYF. The DNA for the CDR3 is TGTGCCAGTAGTCCCTTGGCGGGGGGCACACAAGAGACCCAGTACTTC.

The chain has TRBV2 and TRBJ1-5, with 8 positions matching TRBD1. From germline, CDR1 is SNHLY and CDR2 FYNNEI. The CDR3 loop spans 14 amino acids. V lost 5 bases and J lost 7; bases outside the gene matches: 7. CDR3 residues: CASSSGQGNQPQHF. CDR3 in DNA: TGTGCCAGCAGTTCTGGACAGGGAAACCAGCCCCAGCATTTT.

This rearrangement joins TRBV7-9 to TRBJ2-3; D is unresolved. The CDR3 is made up of 14 amino acids. Trimming removed 2 bases from V and 5 bases from J, with 11 bases in between. Germline lookup yields CDR1 SEHNR and CDR2 FQNEAQ (reference sequence). The CDR3 here is CASSLSLGGDTQYF. In nucleotides, the CDR3 is TGTGCCAGCAGCTTATCCCTCGGTGGAGATACGCAGTATTTT.

The chain carries TRBV18 and TRBJ2-1; D might be TRBD2 (5 bases). The CDR3 contains 14 residues. Germline lookup yields CDR1 KGHSH and CDR2 LQKENI. The ends were cut back, 3 bases at V and 8 bases at J, with 14 bases in the middle. In DNA, the CDR3 is TGTGCCAGCTCACCCCGTGTGGGGAGAGATGAGCAGTTCTTC. It translates to CASSPRVGRDEQFF.

V is TRBV19 and J is TRBJ1-5; 10 bases agree with TRBD1. Trimming took 4 bases from V and 3 from J; bases not matched to a gene: 3. This CDR3 is built from 15 residues. CDR1 and CDR2 from the germline V gene are LNHDA and SQIVND (reference sequence). CDR3 DNA sequence: TGTGCCAGTAGTACCGGGACAGGGGACAATCAGCCCCAGCATTTT. Residues: CASSTGTGDNQPQHF.

This clone showed up just once. The J gene is TRBJ1-4, the V gene TRBV19; no definite D call. From germline, CDR1 is LNHDA and CDR2 SQIVND (reference sequence). Trimming removed 5 bases from V and 8 bases from J, with 12 bases in between. The CDR3 runs 13 residues. CDR3 sequence reads: CASSGGVWEKLFF. The CDR3 DNA reads TGTGCCAGTAGTGGCGGCGTTTGGGAAAAACTGTTTTTT.

CDR3 loop: CASSLAIGAIYYGYTF. The CDR3, as DNA: TGTGCCAGCAGCTTGGCAATTGGGGCCATCTACTATGGCTACACCTTC. The J gene is TRBJ1-2, the V gene TRBV5-4, with D possibly TRBD1 on 5 matching bases. Germline values: CDR1 SGHNT, CDR2 YYREEE (reference sequence). The CDR3 consists of 16 residues. Trimming cost V 0 bases and J 3 bases, with 15 bases left between them.

V and J are TRBV5-5 and TRBJ2-7; 9 bases align to TRBD2. This CDR3 spans 15 amino acids. Germline assignment: CDR1 SGHKS and CDR2 YYEKEE (reference sequence). The J segment lost 5 bases and the V segment lost 4 bases, leaving 10 bases of the junction unmatched. CDR3: CASSPGLAAADEQYF. Here the CDR3 DNA reads TGTGCCAGCAGCCCGGGACTAGCAGCCGCCGACGAGCAGTACTTC.

This chain uses TRBV6-5 with TRBJ2-3, with 8 bases that match TRBD2. V dropped 6 bases and J dropped 1; count of bases not matched to a gene: 6. Germline V gives CDR1 MNHEY, CDR2 SVGAGI. The CDR3 covers 15 residues. The CDR3 reads CASSPGTRGTDTQYF. In nucleotides, the CDR3 is TGTGCCAGCAGCCCCGGGACTAGGGGCACAGATACGCAGTATTTT.

The V call is TRBV5-3, the J call TRBJ2-7; 7 bases map to TRBD2. Being an ORF, TRBV5-3 has a function that is uncertain. V shed 8 bases, J shed 4 bases, and the junction held 12 bases outside the gene matches. CDR3 length equals 14 residues. The CDR3 protein is CARALAGFNYEQYF. The CDR3 DNA sequence: TGTGCCAGGGCCTTAGCGGGTTTTAATTACGAGCAGTACTTC.

The chain has TRBV10-2 and TRBJ2-7, with 7 bases that match TRBD2. Germline loops: CDR1 WSHSY, CDR2 SAAADI. The CDR3 consists of 15 residues. V lost 0 bases and J lost 7; bases outside the gene matches: 9. In DNA form, the CDR3 reads TGCGCCAGCAGTGAGTCACTGACTAGCTCGGGAGAGCAGTACTTC. Protein product: CASSESLTSSGEQYF.

This rearrangement joins TRBV11-2 to TRBJ2-7, with a weak D call TRBD2 (5 bases). The CDR3 sequence is 13 residues long. Germline-derived CDR1 and CDR2 are SGHAT and FQNNGV. The ends were cut back, 4 bases at V and 2 bases at J, with 9 bases in the middle. The CDR3 sequence: CASSSTRAYEQYF. CDR3 coding DNA: TGTGCCAGCAGCTCCACTAGAGCCTACGAGCAGTACTTC.

The chain recombines TRBV5-5 with TRBJ1-1; D gene uncertain. V dropped 2 bases and J dropped 2 bases, with 10 bases sitting between them. Germline lookup yields CDR1 SGHKS and CDR2 YYEKEE (reference sequence). The CDR3 length is 14 residues. The CDR3: CASSFYPDNTEAFF. CDR3 DNA: TGTGCCAGCAGCTTTTATCCAGATAACACTGAAGCTTTCTTT.

The rearrangement links TRBV4-3 to TRBJ2-1; TRBD1 matches at 9 bases. Trimming cost V 0 bases and J 6 bases; bases outside gene matches: 9. Germline V gene data show CDR1 as LGHNA and CDR2 as YSLEER. The CDR3 spans 17 residues. The CDR3 sequence is CASSQDRSGTGTNEQFF. Written as DNA, the CDR3 is TGCGCCAGCAGCCAAGACAGAAGCGGGACAGGGACCAATGAGCAGTTCTTC.

About this clone itself: The sample has other DNA sequences that encode this CDR3 too. The chain recombines TRBV7-2 with TRBJ2-7; 7 positions match TRBD2. V lost 5 bases, J lost 3 bases, and 7 bases stayed unmatched. The CDR3 length is 14 residues. Germline V CDR1 and CDR2: SGHTA, FQGNSA. CDR3 sequence (DNA): TGTGCCAGCAGCCTGAGGACGGGGGGCTACGAGCAGTACTTC. It encodes CASSLRTGGYEQYF.

The chain joins TRBV6-5 to TRBJ2-7, with 7 bases lining up with TRBD2. The length of the CDR3 is 15 residues. J lost 4 bases, V lost 0 bases, and 6 bases had no gene match. Germline CDR1 reads MNHEY; CDR2 reads SVGAGI. CDR3 coding DNA: TGTGCCAGCAGTTACTCGGGCGGACTAGGGTACGAGCAGTACTTC. This gives the protein CASSYSGGLGYEQYF.

The genes are TRBV2 and TRBJ2-7, with 8 bases identical to TRBD2. Germline lookup yields CDR1 SNHLY and CDR2 FYNNEI. The V gene end was trimmed by 6 bases and the J gene end by 6 bases; junction bases not matched to a gene: 19. This CDR3 is built from 17 residues. The CDR3 sequence is CASRTLSPGRALGEQYF. For the CDR3, the DNA is TGTGCCAGCAGGACCTTATCCCCCGGGAGGGCCTTGGGCGAGCAGTACTTC.

V is TRBV13 and J is TRBJ2-3; D is possibly TRBD2 (5 bases). Between the trimmed V and J ends, which lost 5 bases and 7 bases, there was a span of 10 bases. Germline loops: CDR1 PRHDT, CDR2 FYEKMQ (reference sequence). The CDR3 is 12 residues long. The CDR3 bases are TGTGCCAGCAGCCCGACGGGAAATACGCAGTATTTT. Translating gives CASSPTGNTQYF.